A single sample is the source of the 31 T cell receptor beta chains below, sequenced in a study of blood T cell repertoires in COVID-19 (dated by TCRdb to the early 2020s). Libraries were constructed by the immunoSEQ multiplex PCR assay. The table comes from immuneACCESS by way of TCRdb, which keeps in-frame sequences with V and J called. Part of the clones is missing from these tables; in studies checked, under half for an unresolved V gene and the rest for unknown reasons. The sample yields around 65,000 clones; under 85% were counted once. 16% of the sample is taken by the ten largest. The source material was peripheral blood. Receptor source: a man in his sixties with acute or convalescent COVID-19.

This chain joins TRBV5-6 and TRBJ1-1; D is uncertain. The CDR3 runs to 13 residues. Trimming stripped 2 bases from V and 2 bases from J, with 7 bases between. Looked up from germline, CDR1 is SGHDT and CDR2 is YYEEEE. The CDR3 sequence is CASSLEGNTEAFF. CDR3 nucleotide sequence: TGTGCCAGCAGCTTAGAGGGAAACACTGAAGCTTTCTTT.

The chain's CDR3 is CASKTGRVWSGYTF. The CDR3 DNA is TGTGCCAGCAAAACAGGAAGGGTATGGAGCGGCTACACCTTC. The gene calls are TRBV6-5 and TRBJ1-2, with a tentative D call TRBD1 (5 bases). The germline V and J ends were trimmed by 7 bases and 8 bases, with 20 bases remaining between them. This CDR3 spans 14 amino acids. The germline V gene encodes CDR1 MNHEY and CDR2 SVGAGI.

The DNA for the CDR3 is TGTGCCTGGAGTGAGGTGCAGGGAGGTAACTATGGCTACACCTTC. Translating it yields CAWSEVQGGNYGYTF. The chain employs TRBV30 and TRBJ1-2; D is possibly TRBD1 (5 bases). V shed 1 base and J shed 1 base, with 13 bases lying between them. The V gene's germline CDR1 is GTSNPN and CDR2 SVGIG (reference sequence). The CDR3 is made up of 15 amino acids.

The genes are TRBV9 and TRBJ2-1; D perhaps matches TRBD2 (5 bases). V was clipped by 1 base and J by 2 bases, with 19 bases between them. The CDR3 length is 18 residues. Germline V lookup: CDR1 SGDLS, CDR2 YYNGEE. The CDR3 coding sequence is TGTGCCAGCAGCGTATCCCTCGACTACGAATATGCCTACAATGAGCAGTTCTTC. Translated: CASSVSLDYEYAYNEQFF.

The chain is built from TRBV12-5 and TRBJ2-7; 7 nucleotides line up with TRBD1. The CDR3 loop spans 13 amino acids. Germline trimming cut 8 bases from V and 1 base from J; bases unmatched to any gene: 5. The V gene's germline CDR1 is LGHNT and CDR2 FRNRAP. Written as DNA, the CDR3 is TGTGCTAGTTCAAGGGGACAGTCCTACGAGCAGTACTTC. It translates to CASSRGQSYEQYF.

This chain uses TRBV10-3 with TRBJ2-7, with 7 bases matching TRBD1. Trimming took 4 bases from V and 2 from J; bases not matched to a gene: 8. The CDR3 is 15 residues long. The V gene's germline CDR1 is ENHRY and CDR2 SYGVKD. The CDR3 spells CAISGLDRSTYEQYF. Here the CDR3 DNA reads TGTGCCATCAGTGGCTTGGACAGGAGTACCTACGAGCAGTACTTC.

The chain couples TRBV6-6 to TRBJ2-3; no definite D call. Trimming stripped 5 bases from V and 3 bases from J, with 6 bases between. This CDR3 contains 12 residues. The germline CDR1 and CDR2 sequences are MNHNY and SVGAGI (reference sequence). CDR3 amino acids: CASSTFTDTQYF. As DNA, the CDR3 is TGTGCCAGCAGTACTTTTACAGATACGCAGTATTTT.

CDR3 amino acids: CASSLTGDNQPQHF. In nucleotides, the CDR3 is TGCGCCAGCAGCTTGACAGGAGATAATCAGCCCCAGCATTTT. J is TRBJ1-5 and V is TRBV5-1; D possibly corresponds to TRBD1 (5 bases). The ends were cut back, 1 base at V and 4 bases at J, with 9 bases in the middle. The CDR3 is 14 residues long. CDR1 and CDR2 from the germline V gene are SGHRS and YFSETQ.

V is TRBV19 and J is TRBJ1-2; D unresolved. CDR1 is LNHDA and CDR2 is SQIVND in the germline V gene (reference sequence). The V gene lost 2 bases and the J gene lost 4 bases, with 11 bases spanning the gap. The length of the CDR3 is 14 residues. CDR3 loop: CASSISAGGYGYTF. The CDR3 region has the DNA TGTGCCAGTAGTATATCCGCTGGAGGCTATGGCTACACCTTC. The complete variable domain, with remaining parts taken from reference TRBV19 and TRBJ1-2, reads DGGITQSPKYLFRKEGQNVTLSCEQNLNHDAMYWYRQDPGQGLRLIYYSQIVNDFQKGDIAEGYSVSREKKESFPLTVTSAQKNPTAFYLCASSISAGGYGYTFGSGTRLTVV.

The chain links TRBV6-5 to TRBJ2-1; weak D call: TRBD2 (5 bases). The CDR3 extends over 15 amino acids. Trimming shortened V by 2 bases and J by 2 bases, and 10 bases separated the two germline ends. Germline V CDR1 and CDR2: MNHEY, SVGAGI. CDR3 in amino acids: CASSYGGPPYNEQFF. The CDR3 DNA is TGTGCCAGCAGTTACGGCGGGCCCCCCTACAATGAGCAGTTCTTC.

The chain recombines TRBV19 with TRBJ2-5; 8 bases agree with TRBD2. This CDR3 has 15 amino acids. Germline V lookup: CDR1 LNHDA, CDR2 SQIVND (reference sequence). V gave up 5 bases and J gave up 4 bases; unmatched junction bases: 9. CDR3 loop: CASSPRSGGPETQYF. CDR3 nucleotide sequence: TGTGCCAGTAGTCCGAGATCGGGGGGGCCAGAGACCCAGTACTTC.

This clone was seen more than once but under ten times. The chain couples TRBV7-2 to TRBJ1-4; 7 bases are shared with TRBD1. CDR1 and CDR2 from the germline V gene are SGHTA and FQGNSA. The V gene end was trimmed by 4 bases and the J gene end by 3 bases; junction bases not matched to a gene: 8. This CDR3 has 16 residues. The CDR3 loop reads CASSSGLGTANEKLFF. Written as DNA, the CDR3 is TGTGCCAGCAGCTCTGGGTTAGGGACAGCTAATGAAAAACTGTTTTTT.

The V and J genes are TRBV6-1 and TRBJ1-3; 7 bases align to TRBD1. CDR1 and CDR2 from the germline V gene are MNHNS and SASEGT. This CDR3 has 16 residues. Trimming removed 6 bases from V and 4 bases from J; junction bases left unmatched: 12. The CDR3 spells CASSEQGLFVGNTIYF. The CDR3 DNA reads TGTGCCAGCAGCGAACAGGGGCTATTCGTGGGAAACACCATATATTTT.

The chain employs TRBV7-9 and TRBJ2-1, with 10 bases matching TRBD1. Germline trimming cut 4 bases from V and 4 bases from J; bases unmatched to any gene: 4. Per germline, CDR1 SEHNR and CDR2 FQNEAQ (reference sequence). The CDR3 extends over 15 amino acids. CDR3 residues: CASSSGTGEYNEQFF. CDR3 bases: TGTGCCAGCAGCTCCGGGACAGGGGAGTACAATGAGCAGTTCTTC.

This chain connects TRBV7-3 to TRBJ1-1; D is ambiguous. Trimming shortened V by 2 bases and J by 1 base, and 8 bases separated the two germline ends. This CDR3 region has 14 residues. Germline CDR1 SGHTA, CDR2 FQGTGA. Here the CDR3 DNA reads TGTGCCAGCAGCTTAGGTCGGGAGAACACTGAAGCTTTCTTT. Translated, it gives CASSLGRENTEAFF.

V is TRBV18 and J is TRBJ2-7, with a tentative D call TRBD1 (5 bases). Germline CDR1 reads KGHSH; CDR2 reads LQKENI. There are 12 residues in the CDR3. The germline V and J ends were trimmed by 3 bases and 6 bases, with 9 bases remaining between them. The CDR3 sequence: CASSPRRGEQYF. In DNA form, the CDR3 reads TGTGCCAGCTCACCCCGAAGGGGCGAGCAGTACTTC.

The chain employs TRBV7-2 and TRBJ1-1, with 7 bases identical to TRBD1. Looked up from germline, CDR1 is SGHTA and CDR2 is FQGNSA. V trimming: 5 bases; J trimming: 10 bases; junction bases outside the gene matches: 7. This CDR3 spans 12 amino acids. In nucleotides, the CDR3 is TGTGCCAGCAGCCTGGGACAGACCGCAGCTTTCTTT. It yields the protein CASSLGQTAAFF.

This chain's CDR3 is CATVHNEQFF. The DNA of the CDR3 is TGTGCAACGGTCCACAATGAGCAGTTCTTC. The genes are TRBV7-9 and TRBJ2-1; unclear D gene. Germline V CDR1 and CDR2: SEHNR, FQNEAQ (reference sequence). CDR3 length: 10 residues.

The chain combines TRBV19 with TRBJ1-5; no definite D call. The CDR3 runs 15 residues. Trimming took off 8 bases at V and 0 bases at J, with 14 bases between the two ends. The V gene's germline CDR1 is LNHDA and CDR2 SQIVND (reference sequence). The CDR3 loop reads CASLVRGSSNQPQHF. The CDR3 DNA reads TGTGCCAGTTTGGTGAGAGGTAGTAGCAATCAGCCCCAGCATTTT.

This clone appeared a single time. The chain links TRBV18 to TRBJ2-1; 10 positions match TRBD2. The CDR3 length is 16 residues. J was trimmed by 3 bases and V by 4 bases; bases with no gene match: 6. The V gene's germline CDR1 is KGHSH and CDR2 LQKENI. The CDR3 coding sequence is TGTGCCAGCTCACAGAGCGGGGGGGGGAGCTACAATGAGCAGTTCTTC. It codes for CASSQSGGGSYNEQFF.

The gene calls are TRBV4-1 and TRBJ2-1; tentative D call: TRBD2 (5 bases). The V gene's germline CDR1 is MGHRA and CDR2 YSYEKL. This CDR3 contains 17 residues. V was shortened by 1 base and J by 8 bases, with 21 bases between the two germline ends. The CDR3 DNA sequence: TGCGCCAGCAGCCAAGCTTTCCTAGCTGCGTTTCTCGATGAGCAGTTCTTC. It specifies CASSQAFLAAFLDEQFF.

The chain couples TRBV4-1 to TRBJ2-7; 9 nucleotides match TRBD1. Germline CDR1 is MGHRA and CDR2 is YSYEKL. The CDR3 spans 17 residues. With V trimmed by 4 bases and J by 4 bases, 14 bases remained unmatched. The CDR3 region is CASSRESTGTGTYEQYF. The CDR3 coding sequence is TGCGCCAGCAGCCGAGAAAGTACCGGGACAGGGACGTACGAGCAGTACTTC.

The rearrangement uses TRBV27 and TRBJ2-7; D is perhaps TRBD2 (5 bases). Germline loops: CDR1 MNHEY, CDR2 SMNVEV (reference sequence). Trimming stripped 6 bases from V and 3 bases from J, with 12 bases between. The CDR3 loop spans 13 amino acids. In nucleotides, the CDR3 is TGTGCCAGCAGCCGATCGGACTTCTACGAGCAGTACTTC. It translates to CASSRSDFYEQYF.

The gene calls are TRBV20-1 and TRBJ2-6; maybe TRBD2 (5 bases). V dropped 5 bases and J dropped 11 bases, with 10 bases sitting between them. Germline V lookup: CDR1 DFQATT, CDR2 SNEGSKA (reference sequence). The CDR3 extends over 11 amino acids. The CDR3 DNA follows: TGCAGTGCTGGAACGGACTACGTCCTGACTTTC. It specifies CSAGTDYVLTF.

Regarding this clone: Additional DNA sequences in this sample encode the identical CDR3. The V and J genes are TRBV18 and TRBJ2-7; perhaps TRBD1 as D (6 bases). V was cut by 3 bases and J by 1 base, with 7 bases left in between. The CDR3 contains 13 residues. Germline values: CDR1 KGHSH, CDR2 LQKENI. CDR3 nucleotide sequence: TGTGCCAGCTCACCGAGGGGGTCCTACGAGCAGTACTTC. Protein product: CASSPRGSYEQYF.

V is TRBV12-5 and J is TRBJ1-5; perhaps TRBD1 as D (6 bases). This CDR3 spans 15 amino acids. V gave up 4 bases and J gave up 6 bases, with 16 bases separating them. Germline loops: CDR1 LGHNT, CDR2 FRNRAP. This chain's CDR3 is CASGSQTGFTQPQHF. The DNA of the CDR3 is TGTGCTAGTGGTTCCCAAACAGGGTTTACTCAGCCCCAGCATTTT.

Concerning this clone: One junction end disagrees with the germline gene, perhaps due to a read error. This chain joins TRBV7-7 and TRBJ2-3; D is possibly TRBD2 (7 bases). The CDR3 sequence is 13 residues long. Germline V gene data show CDR1 as SSHAT and CDR2 as FNYEAQ (reference sequence). The CDR3 reads CASSLGGADTQYF. In DNA form, the CDR3 reads TGTGCTAGCAGCTTAGGGGGGGCAGATACGCAGTATTTT.

This clone was counted once. The genes are TRBV7-2 and TRBJ1-1; 8 nucleotides agree with TRBD1. The CDR3 covers 15 residues. Per the germline V gene, CDR1 is SGHTA and CDR2 is FQGNSA. J gave up 4 bases and V 5 bases, and 9 bases lay outside the gene matches. This CDR3 is CASSTLGQGVTEAFF. The DNA of the CDR3 is TGTGCCAGCAGCACACTTGGACAGGGAGTCACTGAAGCTTTCTTT.

This chain uses TRBV6-1 with TRBJ2-7, with 11 bases aligning to TRBD2. J was trimmed by 6 bases and V by 7 bases; bases with no gene match: 14. This CDR3 has 16 residues. CDR1 and CDR2 (germline): MNHNS, SASEGT. CDR3 protein: CASTDGTSGVLGEQYF. For the CDR3, the DNA is TGTGCCAGCACTGACGGGACTAGCGGTGTCCTGGGCGAGCAGTACTTC.

This clone was seen just once. V gene TRBV7-9 combines with J gene TRBJ1-1; no definite D call. Germline CDR1 reads SEHNR; CDR2 reads FQNEAQ (reference sequence). CDR3 length: 11 amino acids. Between the trimmed V and J ends, which lost 2 bases and 8 bases, there was a span of 6 bases. CDR3 amino acids: CASSLTTEAFF. The CDR3 nucleotides read TGTGCCAGCAGCTTAACGACAGAAGCTTTCTTT.

The sample holds one count of this clone. As DNA, the CDR3 is TGTGCCAGCAGCGGAACACAGGGGCCAAGGAGTGAAAAACTGTTTTTT. It is translated as CASSGTQGPRSEKLFF. The chain carries TRBV5-5 and TRBJ1-4; the match to TRBD1 covers 7 bases. This CDR3 comprises 16 residues. In germline, CDR1 is SGHKS, CDR2 YYEKEE (reference sequence). Trimming cost V 4 bases and J 7 bases; bases outside gene matches: 13.